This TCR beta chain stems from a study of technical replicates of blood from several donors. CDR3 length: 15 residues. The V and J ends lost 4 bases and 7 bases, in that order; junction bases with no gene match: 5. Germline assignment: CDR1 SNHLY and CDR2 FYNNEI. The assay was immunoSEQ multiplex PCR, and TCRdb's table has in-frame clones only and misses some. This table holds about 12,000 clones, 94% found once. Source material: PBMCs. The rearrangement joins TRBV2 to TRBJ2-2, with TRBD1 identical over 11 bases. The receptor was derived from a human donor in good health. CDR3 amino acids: CASSVGQGVFGELFF. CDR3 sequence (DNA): TGTGCCAGCAGTGTGGGACAGGGGGTATTCGGGGAGCTGTTTTTT.